This T cell receptor beta chain was captured by sequencing in a study of blood T cell repertoires in COVID-19. Overall study: From the United States, Italy and Spain came samples of acute and convalescent COVID-19. PBMCs, B-cell-depleted T cells, or T cells were the source of the cDNA or gDNA that made up the material.

The protocol was immunoSEQ multiplex PCR, while the TCRdb copy is restricted to in-frame clones and leaves out a portion. The sample contains 100,000 to 150,000 clones, about four fifths of which appear only once. The CDR3 loop spans 16 amino acids. Germline assignment: CDR1 MNHEY and CDR2 SVGAGI. V was trimmed by 2 bases and J by 8 bases, leaving 18 bases between them. The origin of this receptor is a man in his 60s with acute or convalescent COVID-19. The chain employs TRBV6-5 and TRBJ2-2; weak D call: TRBD1 (6 bases). The sample was peripheral blood. The CDR3, as DNA: TGTGCCAGCAGTTACCAAGGACAGCCCGGGACGGGGGAGCTGTTTTTT. As protein: CASSYQGQPGTGELFF.